The 25 T cell receptor beta chains given below trace back to one sample, sequenced in a study of CD8 T cells in ankylosing spondylitis (dated 2017 in TCRdb). Overall study results and their limits: Blood from ankylosing spondylitis patients appeared to be characterized by a TCR beta motif composed of about eight highly homologous amino acid variants.

The library was prepared using 5' RACE. Sequencer: Illumina HiSeq 2500. TCRdb handled the public reads itself, with Q25 trimming in fastp and clone calling in MiXCR, and kept productive beta chains. Every CDR3 protein is listed once, alongside the most common genes and DNA of its rows. The sample table lists about 450,000 distinct CDR3 sequences, roughly 26% of them with a count of one. The ten biggest clones cover over 0.8% of the sample. For these receptors, no antigen is known. The sequenced sample consisted of blood, either unsorted or a sorted T cell fraction (not recorded which). Receptors were obtained from a male donor with ankylosing spondylitis.

This clonotype was detected a few times. The chain uses TRBV2 and TRBJ1-1, with 7 bases matching TRBD1. This CDR3 has 14 amino acids. Per germline, CDR1 SNHLY and CDR2 FYNNEI. The trim removed 6 bases at V and 8 bases at J, leaving 12 bases unmatched. The CDR3 region is CASSPGGLIAEAFF. CDR3 in DNA: TGTGCCAGCAGCCCAGGGGGGTTAATTGCGGAAGCTTTCTTT.

This clonotype appeared a few times. This chain uses TRBV5-1 with TRBJ1-1; D may be TRBD1 (5 bases). V gave up 2 bases and J gave up 3 bases, with 14 bases separating them. Germline loops: CDR1 SGHRS, CDR2 YFSETQ. CDR3 length: 15 amino acids. The CDR3 protein is CASSFTLGPDTEAFF. CDR3 DNA: TGCGCCAGCAGCTTTACCCTGGGGCCGGACACTGAAGCTTTCTTT.

The chain links TRBV7-9 to TRBJ2-2, with D uncertain. The germline V and J ends were trimmed by 3 bases and 6 bases, with 14 bases remaining between them. Germline V gene lookup returns CDR1 SEHNR and CDR2 FQNEAQ (reference sequence). CDR3 length: 15 amino acids. CDR3 nucleotide sequence: TGTGCCAGCAGCTTGGGCCAAATCGGATCCGGGGAGCTGTTTTTT. Its protein product is CASSLGQIGSGELFF.

V usage is TRBV20-1 and J usage is TRBJ2-2; 12 nucleotides align to TRBD2. The CDR3 covers 15 residues. Germline CDR1 and CDR2: DFQATT and SNEGSKA (reference sequence). The junction had 12 bases not matched to a gene; V was cut back by 6 bases and J by 10 bases. The CDR3 DNA is TGCAGTGCCAGACTCTGGACTAGCGGGATAGCGGAGCTGTTTTTT. Its translation is CSARLWTSGIAELFF.

This chain connects TRBV5-1 to TRBJ2-3, with TRBD1 as a possible D gene (6 bases). V was shortened by 0 bases and J by 5 bases, with 13 bases between the two germline ends. Germline V gene sequence: CDR1 SGHRS, CDR2 YFSETQ. CDR3 size: 15 residues. The chain's CDR3 is CASSLDRGSVDTQYF. The CDR3 region has the DNA TGCGCCAGCAGCTTGGATAGGGGGAGTGTAGATACGCAGTATTTT.

This clonotype occurred a few times. The chain employs TRBV20-1 and TRBJ2-7; the D is unclear. Germline V gene lookup returns CDR1 DFQATT and CDR2 SNEGSKA (reference sequence). This CDR3 is built from 11 residues. Between the trimmed V and J ends, which lost 5 bases and 4 bases, there was a span of 9 bases. The CDR3 reads CSAVILYEQYF. The CDR3 DNA is TGCAGTGCTGTCATTTTATACGAGCAGTACTTC.

This clonotype was seen ten or more times. This chain links TRBV27 with TRBJ2-1; D perhaps matches TRBD1 (6 bases). The CDR3 covers 13 residues. Germline V gene data show CDR1 as MNHEY and CDR2 as SMNVEV (reference sequence). Trimming removed 4 bases from V and 5 bases from J, with 9 bases in between. The CDR3: CASSSRGNNEQFF. CDR3 nucleotides: TGTGCCAGCAGTTCCAGGGGAAACAATGAGCAGTTCTTC.

This clonotype has a handful of counts. The chain uses TRBV19 and TRBJ1-5; 9 bases map to TRBD1. The CDR3 contains 14 residues. V gave up 5 bases and J gave up 6 bases; unmatched junction bases: 5. CDR1 LNHDA and CDR2 SQIVND come from the germline V gene (reference sequence). This chain's CDR3 is CASSLQGASQPQHF. The CDR3 bases are TGTGCCAGTAGTCTACAGGGGGCCAGTCAGCCCCAGCATTTT.

This chain links TRBV11-2 with TRBJ2-1; D assignment may be TRBD1 or TRBD2 (5 bases each). Trimming removed 5 bases from V and 6 bases from J, with 26 bases in between. CDR1 is SGHAT and CDR2 is FQNNGV in the germline V gene. The CDR3 is 18 amino acids. For the CDR3, the DNA is TGTGCCAGCAGCCATTTCCGACCTCCGGGACGCCGACGCAATGAGCAGTTCTTC. It is translated as CASSHFRPPGRRRNEQFF.

This clonotype was seen at least ten times. This chain joins TRBV7-9 and TRBJ2-5; no clear D. The CDR3 sequence is 12 residues long. Germline V gene lookup returns CDR1 SEHNR and CDR2 FQNEAQ (reference sequence). With 1 base removed from V and 5 bases from J, the gap between germline ends came to 5 bases. The CDR3 loop is CASSLVGETQYF. The CDR3 DNA sequence: TGTGCCAGCAGCTTAGTAGGCGAGACCCAGTACTTC.

The V and J genes are TRBV24-1 and TRBJ1-1; D uncertain. V was pared by 7 bases and J by 5 bases, with 16 bases between. From germline, CDR1 is KGHDR and CDR2 SFDVKD. This CDR3 is 14 amino acids long. DNA of the CDR3: TGTGCCACCAGGGACTCTCGAGCTAGTACTGAAGCTTTCTTT. The encoded protein is CATRDSRASTEAFF.

This clonotype was observed at least ten times. V usage is TRBV6-1 and J usage is TRBJ1-5, with TRBD1 identical over 8 bases. The CDR3 has 14 residues. Germline V gene sequence: CDR1 MNHNS, CDR2 SASEGT. Trimming cost V 3 bases and J 6 bases; bases outside gene matches: 4. The CDR3 DNA follows: TGTGCCAGCAGTGATCAGGGGGCGAGTCAGCCCCAGCATTTT. Its translation: CASSDQGASQPQHF.

This clonotype turned up a few times. CDR3 protein: CASSLGSLQTNEQFF. Written as DNA, the CDR3 is TGTGCCAGCAGCTTAGGCTCCCTTCAGACCAATGAGCAGTTCTTC. The chain combines TRBV11-3 with TRBJ2-1; the D is unclear. V lost 1 base, J lost 6 bases, and 13 bases lay in between. Germline V CDR1 and CDR2: SGHNT, YENEEA. There are 15 residues in the CDR3.

This clonotype was seen a few times. The chain joins TRBV5-1 to TRBJ2-7; D is perhaps TRBD1 (6 bases). The CDR3 has 14 residues. Between the trimmed V and J ends, which lost 5 bases and 3 bases, there was a span of 15 bases. Germline values: CDR1 SGHRS, CDR2 YFSETQ. CDR3: CASSVITGSYEQYV. The CDR3 coding sequence is TGCGCCAGCAGTGTGATTACAGGGAGCTACGAGCAGTACGTC.

This clonotype has only a few counts. The V call is TRBV5-1, the J call TRBJ1-2, with TRBD1 matching over 7 bases. The CDR3 has 14 residues. V was pared by 4 bases and J by 8 bases, with 11 bases of the junction left unmatched. Germline values: CDR1 SGHRS, CDR2 YFSETQ. This chain's CDR3 is CASSPDRARGGYTF. Here the CDR3 DNA reads TGCGCCAGCAGCCCAGACAGGGCCCGGGGAGGCTACACCTTC.

The chain uses TRBV20-1 and TRBJ2-3; 9 bases are shared with TRBD2. This CDR3 comprises 16 residues. V lost 2 bases, J lost 5 bases, and 11 bases stayed unmatched. Germline V gives CDR1 DFQATT, CDR2 SNEGSKA (reference sequence). The CDR3 DNA reads TGCAGTGCTAGACGTAATAGCGGGAGAGTTGAAGATACGCAGTATTTT. As protein: CSARRNSGRVEDTQYF.

The chain combines TRBV7-9 with TRBJ2-7, with D hard to call. The CDR3 has 11 amino acids. Trimming shortened V by 3 bases and J by 6 bases, and 6 bases separated the two germline ends. Germline V gives CDR1 SEHNR, CDR2 FQNEAQ (reference sequence). CDR3 nucleotides: TGTGCCAGCAGCTTCTTTTTCGAGCAGTACTTC. Encoded protein: CASSFFFEQYF. Supplemented by reference TRBV7-9 and TRBJ2-7, the full variable domain reads DTGVSQNPRHKITKRGQNVTFRCDPISEHNRLYWYRQTLGQGPEFLTYFQNEAQLEKSRLLSDRFSAERPKGSFSTLEIQRTEQGDSAMYLCASSFFFEQYFGPGTRLTVT.

V is TRBV30 and J is TRBJ2-1; D is unresolved. Germline assignment: CDR1 GTSNPN and CDR2 SVGIG (reference sequence). This CDR3 is 13 amino acids long. V gave up 4 bases and J gave up 0 bases, with 7 bases separating them. CDR3 coding DNA: TGTGCCTGGACCTTGAGCTCCTACAATGAGCAGTTCTTC. This translates into CAWTLSSYNEQFF.

This clonotype was observed a few times. The chain is built from TRBV5-1 and TRBJ1-6; D might be TRBD1 (6 bases). The CDR3 runs to 16 residues. Trimming removed 0 bases at V and 5 bases at J, with 12 bases between. Germline V gene data show CDR1 as SGHRS and CDR2 as YFSETQ. The CDR3 region has the DNA TGCGCCAGCAGCTTGGACAGGGTCGCCGATAATTCACCCCTCCACTTT. It specifies CASSLDRVADNSPLHF.

This clonotype was recorded a few times. The chain carries TRBV6-1 and TRBJ2-2; 8 nucleotides agree with TRBD1. After removal of 7 bases from V and 5 bases from J, the junction contained 9 bases not matched to a gene. The germline V gene encodes CDR1 MNHNS and CDR2 SASEGT. The CDR3 sequence is 15 residues long. The CDR3, as DNA: TGTGCCAGCACCCCAACAGGGGGTAGGACCGGGGAGCTGTTTTTT. Translation gives CASTPTGGRTGELFF.

The CDR3 DNA sequence: TGTGCCAGCAGCGCCGGACTAGCGGGAAAGTTCTTC. Encoded protein: CASSAGLAGKFF. J is TRBJ2-1 and V is TRBV7-2, with TRBD2 matching 12 bases. This CDR3 is built from 12 residues. Germline CDR1 reads SGHTA; CDR2 reads FQGNSA. V lost 5 bases, J lost 14 bases, and 4 bases stayed unmatched.

This clonotype was detected a few times. The gene calls are TRBV11-3 and TRBJ2-5; TRBD2 matches 13 bases. CDR1 and CDR2 (germline): SGHNT, YENEEA. The CDR3 has 15 residues. V shed 5 bases, J shed 6 bases, and the junction held 6 bases outside the gene matches. The CDR3 region has the DNA TGTGCCAGCAGCCCCGGACTAGCGGGAGTTCAGACCCAGTACTTC. Protein sequence: CASSPGLAGVQTQYF.

This clonotype has only a few counts. The rearrangement joins TRBV19 to TRBJ2-4; a weak D match, TRBD2 (6 bases). Germline CDR1 reads LNHDA; CDR2 reads SQIVND (reference sequence). This CDR3 has 14 amino acids. V lost 3 bases and J 5 bases, leaving 11 bases between the germline ends. CDR3 nucleotide sequence: TGTGCCAGTAGTATCGGAGGGGACGAAAACATTCAGTACTTC. The encoded protein is CASSIGGDENIQYF.

The chain combines TRBV5-4 with TRBJ2-7, with TRBD2 as a possible D gene (6 bases). The germline V gene has CDR1 SGHNT and CDR2 YYREEE (reference sequence). Trimming stripped 4 bases from V and 7 bases from J, with 15 bases between. The CDR3 is 13 amino acids. The CDR3 sequence is CASSPPHGGEQYF. As DNA, the CDR3 is TGTGCCAGCAGCCCCCCCCACGGGGGAGAGCAGTACTTC.

This clonotype occurred a few times. The chain combines TRBV10-2 with TRBJ2-1; D gene unclear. This CDR3 comprises 12 residues. Deletions cut 1 base from V and 8 bases from J, with 6 bases between. The germline CDR1 and CDR2 sequences are WSHSY and SAAADI. CDR3: CASSELAYEQFF. In DNA, the CDR3 is TGCGCCAGCAGTGAGTTGGCCTATGAGCAGTTCTTC.